Shown below are 2 T cell receptor beta chains from a single sample sequenced in a study of Graves' ophthalmopathy and Graves' hyperthyroidism. Scientists amplified the TCR beta CDR3 regions from RNA transcripts. After a first-round RT-PCR with HTBI primers, a second-round multiplex PCR was run. TCRdb itself ran the multiplex PCR reads through MiXCR, one entry per CDR3 protein. The top ten hold roughly 3% of the sample, which has approximately 700,000 distinct CDR3 sequences, about 38% seen once. What was sequenced was peripheral blood. The receptors originated from an adult man with Graves' ophthalmopathy.

In this sample, this clonotype turned up many times. The chain couples TRBV6-6 to TRBJ2-7, with TRBD1 matching 9 bases. The CDR3 has 12 amino acids. The germline CDR1 and CDR2 sequences are MNHNY and SVGAGI (reference sequence). V was pared by 8 bases and J by 6 bases, with 5 bases of the junction left unmatched. The CDR3 nucleotides read TGTGCCAGCGGACAGGGGCCGAGCGAGCAGTACTTC. Its translation: CASGQGPSEQYF.

The chain couples TRBV11-2 to TRBJ1-1; D remains unclear. V was trimmed by 5 bases and J by 5 bases, leaving 21 bases between them. This CDR3 has 16 residues. CDR1 is SGHAT and CDR2 is FQNNGV in the germline V gene. CDR3 DNA sequence: TGTGCCAGCAGCGTTGAAACGTACCTGACGGGGACTGAAGCTTTCTTT. Its protein product is CASSVETYLTGTEAFF.